The T cell receptor beta chain under discussion was sequenced for a study of T cell responses to AZD1222 COVID-19 vaccine. Study observations and caveats: Repertoires were collected only later (after the peak T cell response had occurred). At baseline, seropositivity was found in only a handful of AZD1222 recipients.

With regard to this clone: Its target is not known.

Here immunoSEQ multiplex PCR was the method, and the copy in TCRdb shows in-frame clones only, minus some. The data hold about 99,000 clones, with roughly 90% observed a single time. Trimming removed 7 bases from V and 7 bases from J; junction bases left unmatched: 6. The CDR3 extends over 13 amino acids. Germline V lookup: CDR1 SNHLY, CDR2 FYNNEI. The sequences come from peripheral blood, collected on day 0 of AZD1222 vaccination. This sequence originates from an adult in good health. The genes are TRBV2 and TRBJ2-1; 8 positions agree with TRBD1. This CDR3 reads CASTPTGENEQFF. CDR3 coding DNA: TGTGCCAGCACCCCGACAGGGGAGAATGAGCAGTTCTTC.